This T cell receptor (beta chain) was sequenced during a study of T cells in Graves' hyperthyroidism and ophthalmopathy. The study, taken as a whole, reports: Ophthalmopathy cases were set apart from stable hyperthyroidism by a 13 V-J model. Blood also contained most expanded thyroid clonotypes above 0.001.

Authors of the study amplified TCR beta CDR3 regions from RNA transcripts. Researchers ran a first-round RT-PCR on the TCR CDR3 using the HTBI primer set. TCRdb called the multiplex PCR reads again in MiXCR, with one record for every CDR3 protein. The sample has around 700,000 distinct CDR3 sequences; 30% to 40% are singletons. V lost 1 base, J lost 4 bases, and 13 bases lay in between. Germline V gene lookup returns CDR1 SQVTM and CDR2 ANQGSEA. CDR3 length: 14 amino acids. With respect to this clonotype: Its antigen is currently unknown.

The rearrangement joins TRBV29-1 to TRBJ1-1; tentatively, D is TRBD1 (6 bases). Sequencing used blood. This clonotype originated in a woman in her forties with Graves' hyperthyroidism. CDR3 DNA sequence: TGCAGCGTTGAAGTCCCCGGACAGTTCACTGAAGCTTTCTTT. Its protein product is CSVEVPGQFTEAFF.